The T cell receptor beta chain described here comes from a study of control samples from healthy donors and cancer patients. This table comes from immunoSEQ multiplex PCR, and its TCRdb copy is limited to in-frame clones, with some not included. The sample holds over 85,000 clones, 90% to 95% seen once. J lost 4 bases, V lost 4 bases, and 5 bases had no gene match. This CDR3 comprises 14 residues. Germline V gene lookup returns CDR1 SGHRS and CDR2 YFSETQ. V gene TRBV5-1 combines with J gene TRBJ2-5; 9 bases are a match to TRBD1. The clonotype was recovered from a woman aged 25 to 39 in good health. Material: blood. CDR3 region: CASSAYRGRETQYF. CDR3 in DNA: TGCGCCAGCAGCGCCTACAGGGGGCGAGAGACCCAGTACTTC.